This T cell receptor beta chain was obtained from a study of blood T cell repertoires in COVID-19. Sequenced by immunoSEQ multiplex PCR; TCRdb stores in-frame clones only, minus some. The data contain some 57,000 clones, 90% of them singletons. Deletions cut 0 bases from V and 6 bases from J, with 5 bases between. CDR1 is MNHEY, CDR2 SVGAGI, per germline. The CDR3 spans 13 residues. The chain is built from TRBV6-5 and TRBJ2-2; D is unresolved. This sequence originates from a man in his fifties or sixties with active COVID-19. Sequenced input: peripheral blood. This chain's CDR3 is CASSYSAAGELFF. Written as DNA, the CDR3 is TGTGCCAGCAGTTACTCTGCGGCCGGGGAGCTGTTTTTT.